This TCR beta chain was found in a study of CD8+ T cells in alopecia areata. Across the whole study: Skin grafts from roughly 6-12-month-old C3H/HeJ donors with spontaneous alopecia were placed on approximately 6-11-week-old female C3H/HeJ mice.

Study outcomes and limitations: Normal skin's resident alphabeta T cells are sequenced alongside lesional scalp T cells.

cDNA prepared by RNA extraction and subsequent reverse transcription served as the template for sequencing. Here immunoSEQ multiplex PCR was the method, and the copy in TCRdb shows in-frame clones only, minus some. The sample yields about 110,000 clones, without any singletons. Germline loops: CDR1 NNHNN, CDR2 SYGAGS (reference sequence). The CDR3 contains 13 residues. This clone was counted many times. What it binds is unknown. Gene and germline names: mouse. The read falls 4 residues short of the CDR3 end, and the missing part is taken from the germline J gene. The sequenced sample was lesional skin. The clonotype originates from a C3H/HeJ mouse with alopecia areata. Strain haplotype (MHC): H2-k. The rearrangement links TRBV13-2 to TRBJ1-2; perhaps TRBD1 as D (6 bases). The CDR3 DNA, read in part, is TGTGCCAGCGGTGATCTGGGGGGGCGC. Its protein is CASGDLGGR. The entire CDR3 sequence reads CASGDLGGRDYTF.